This T cell receptor beta chain was recorded in a study of blood T cell repertoires in COVID-19 (dated by TCRdb to 2019 to 2021). Regarding the study in general: Samples covering the acute and convalescent phases of COVID-19 were provided by collaborators in the United States, Italy and Spain. The material from the prospective study consisted of cDNA or gDNA derived from T cells, B-cell-depleted T cells, or PBMCs. Deeply sampled blood TCRbeta repertoires from subjects exposed to, actively infected with, or recovered from COVID-19 were included in the dataset. A freely available public database, intended as a resource for researchers studying the immune response to SARS-CoV-2, is where the repertoires were released. Samples were obtained from the ongoing ImmuneRACE study (first 160 participants) and from approximately 1,200 subjects provided by 6 global collaborators. A de-identified subject ID, COVID-19 status, age in years and sex were almost always included in the sample metadata. Where available, HLA class I and class II types were taken from metadata supplied by the sample provider and were not determined by assay-based typing. Study-level results and caveats: Clinical and demographic metadata were provided uncurated, with the amount varying by source and participant.

The CDR1 and CDR2 encoded by the germline V gene are SGHDT and YYEEEE. The cysteine opens and the phenylalanine closes a CDR3 of 11 amino acids. Only the CDR3 DNA stays, 33 bases, in frame from base 1. V is cut by 0 bases and J by 8 bases, and the space between the germline ends is 5 bases. With respect to this clone: Which antigen it targets is not known. One base away there is no much larger clone; base qualities are not given.

The immunoSEQ Assay, a bias-controlled multiplex PCR, was used to amplify TCRbeta CDR3 regions from genomic DNA. The authors' analysis ran thus. The number of nucleated cells in each sample was estimated from the amplification of reference gene primers within the assay. To quantify the absolute abundance of each unique TCRbeta CDR3 rearrangement, sequence reads were collapsed and filtered. For each sample, productive Simpson clonality was calculated as the square root of Simpson's diversity index across productive rearrangements. Imported from immuneACCESS, the table was reduced by TCRdb to in-frame sequences with V and J called. These copies leave out some clones; in studies compared against another copy, an unresolved V gene accounts for under half, and the cause of the remainder is not known. For V, J and clone size, that table is used; D and trimming come from the DNA. The sample table records approximately 100,000 clones; less than 85% of these occur just once. Around a sixth of the sample is taken by the ten largest.

Each collaborating institution followed its own protocols to collect whole blood in K2EDTA tubes. For TCRbeta analysis, collaborators shipped samples in one of three forms: frozen whole blood, isolated PBMCs, or DNA extracted from either of those sample types. The chain employs TRBV5-6 and TRBJ1-1, with no reliable assignment of the D segment. This sequence was found in a woman in her fifties or sixties with acute or convalescent COVID-19. Sequencing input: peripheral blood. The DNA sequence reads TGTGCCAGCAGCTTGGGACAAGAAGCTTTCTTT. Translated, this is CASSLGQEAFF.